This T cell receptor beta chain emerged from a study of blood T cell repertoires in COVID-19. The wider study: Sites across the United States, Italy and Spain contributed samples from acute and convalescent COVID-19. The cDNA or gDNA used as material had been derived from T cells, B-cell-depleted T cells, or PBMCs.

In the authors' workflow: Reference gene primer amplification yielded estimated nucleated cell counts. Measured with immunoSEQ multiplex PCR; TCRdb has only the in-frame clones, and not every one. V and J calls and clone size are as listed in that table; D and trimming were resolved from the DNA. The profile covers 30,000 to 45,000 clones, with approximately 84% appearing a single time and about 29% taken by the ten largest. This clonotype was sampled from an elderly man with active or convalescent COVID-19. The sample was peripheral blood.

The CDR3 DNA reads as TGTGCCAGCAGCCCCCGGGACAGCGAAGAGACCCAGTACTTC. Its translation: CASSPRDSEETQYF. The chain carries TRBV11-1 and TRBJ2-5; 7 bases agree with TRBD1. The CDR3 length is 14 residues. The trim removed 5 bases at V and 3 bases at J, leaving 6 bases unmatched. CDR1 is SGHAT and CDR2 is FQDESV in the germline V gene (reference sequence).